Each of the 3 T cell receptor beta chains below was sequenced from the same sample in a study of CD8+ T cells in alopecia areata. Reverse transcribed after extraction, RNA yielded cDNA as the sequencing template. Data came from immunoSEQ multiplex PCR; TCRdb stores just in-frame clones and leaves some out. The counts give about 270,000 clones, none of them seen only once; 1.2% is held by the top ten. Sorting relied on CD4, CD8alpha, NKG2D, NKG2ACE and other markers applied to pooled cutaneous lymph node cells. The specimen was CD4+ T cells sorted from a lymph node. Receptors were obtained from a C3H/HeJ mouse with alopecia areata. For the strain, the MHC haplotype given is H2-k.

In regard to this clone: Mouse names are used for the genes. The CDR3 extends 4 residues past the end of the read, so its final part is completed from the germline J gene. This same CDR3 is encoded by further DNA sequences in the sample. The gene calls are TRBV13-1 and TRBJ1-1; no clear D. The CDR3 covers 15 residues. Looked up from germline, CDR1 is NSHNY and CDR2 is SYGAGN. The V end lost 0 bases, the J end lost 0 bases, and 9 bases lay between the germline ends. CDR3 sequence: CASSDARQANTEVFF. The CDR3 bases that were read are TGTGCCAGCAGTGATGCACGCCAGGCAAACACA.

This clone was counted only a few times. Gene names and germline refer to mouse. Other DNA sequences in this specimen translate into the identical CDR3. The part of the CDR3 DNA that was read is TGCACCTGCAGTGCTAACAGCTAT. This translates into CTCSANSY. The entire CDR3 reads CTCSANSYEQYF. The rearrangement links TRBV1 to TRBJ2-7, with D hard to call. The read ends 4 residues shy of where the CDR3 ends; the end is completed using the germline J gene. Trimming removed 3 bases at V and 3 bases at J, with 6 bases between. The CDR3 is 12 amino acids. Germline V gene data show CDR1 as NSQYPW and CDR2 as LRSPGD (reference sequence).

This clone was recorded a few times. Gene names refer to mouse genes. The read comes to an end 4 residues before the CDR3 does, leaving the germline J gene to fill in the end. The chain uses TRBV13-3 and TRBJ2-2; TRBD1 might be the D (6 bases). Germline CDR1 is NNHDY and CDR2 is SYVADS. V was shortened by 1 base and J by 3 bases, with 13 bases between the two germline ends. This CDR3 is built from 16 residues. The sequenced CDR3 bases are TGTGCCAGCAGTGATAGGGCAGGGGTGGACACCGGG. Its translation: CASSDRAGVDTG. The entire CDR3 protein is CASSDRAGVDTGQLYF.